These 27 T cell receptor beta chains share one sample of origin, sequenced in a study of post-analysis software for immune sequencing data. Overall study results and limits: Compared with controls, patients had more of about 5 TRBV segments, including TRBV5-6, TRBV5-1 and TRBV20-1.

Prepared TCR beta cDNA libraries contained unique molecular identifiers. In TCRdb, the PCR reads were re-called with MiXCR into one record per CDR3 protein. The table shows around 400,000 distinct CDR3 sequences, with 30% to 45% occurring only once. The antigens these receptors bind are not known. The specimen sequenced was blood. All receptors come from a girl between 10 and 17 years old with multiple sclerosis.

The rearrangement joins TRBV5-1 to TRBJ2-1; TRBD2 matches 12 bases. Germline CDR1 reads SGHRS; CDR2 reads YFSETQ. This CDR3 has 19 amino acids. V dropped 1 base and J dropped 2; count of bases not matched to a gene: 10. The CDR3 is CASSLTPSGGAIAYNEQFF. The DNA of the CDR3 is TGCGCCAGCAGCTTGACTCCTAGCGGGGGGGCTATCGCCTACAATGAGCAGTTCTTC. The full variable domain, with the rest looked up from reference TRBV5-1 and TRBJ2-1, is KAGVTQTPRYLIKTRGQQVTLSCSPISGHRSVSWYQQTPGQGLQFLFEYFSETQRNKGNFPGRFSGRQFSNSRSEMNVSTLELGDSALYLCASSLTPSGGAIAYNEQFFGPGTRLTVL.

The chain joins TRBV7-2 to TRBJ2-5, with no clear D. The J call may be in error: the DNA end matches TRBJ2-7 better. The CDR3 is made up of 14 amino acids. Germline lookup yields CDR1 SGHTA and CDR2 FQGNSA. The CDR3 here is CASSLGISPLEQYF. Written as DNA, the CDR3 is TGTGCCAGCAGCTTAGGGATTTCCCCGCTCGAGCAGTACTTC.

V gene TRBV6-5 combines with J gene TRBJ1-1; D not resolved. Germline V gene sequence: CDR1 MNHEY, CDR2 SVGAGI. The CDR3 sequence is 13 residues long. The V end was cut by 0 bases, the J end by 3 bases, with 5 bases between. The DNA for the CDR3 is TGTGCCAGCAGTTACTCGGAGGACACTGAAGCTTTCTTT. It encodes CASSYSEDTEAFF.

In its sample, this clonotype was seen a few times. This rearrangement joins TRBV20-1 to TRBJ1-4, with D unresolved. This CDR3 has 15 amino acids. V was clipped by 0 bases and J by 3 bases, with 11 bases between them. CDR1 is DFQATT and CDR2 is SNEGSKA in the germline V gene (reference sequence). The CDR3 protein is CSAREHIRSNEKLFF. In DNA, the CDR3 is TGCAGTGCTAGAGAACATATTAGATCTAATGAAAAACTGTTTTTT.

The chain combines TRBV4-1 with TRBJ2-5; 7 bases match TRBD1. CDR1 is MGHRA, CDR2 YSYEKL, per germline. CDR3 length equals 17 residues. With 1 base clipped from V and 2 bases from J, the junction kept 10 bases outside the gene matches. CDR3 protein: CASSQVPGQSTQETQYF. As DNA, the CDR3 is TGCGCCAGCAGCCAAGTCCCGGGACAGAGCACTCAAGAGACCCAGTACTTC.

The CDR3 spells CASRSIIGTGEGGYTF. The CDR3 bases are TGTGCCAGCAGATCGATCATAGGGACAGGGGAAGGTGGCTACACCTTC. This rearrangement joins TRBV6-6 to TRBJ1-2, with 10 positions matching TRBD1. Germline loops: CDR1 MNHNY, CDR2 SVGAGI (reference sequence). Trimming removed 6 bases from V and 7 bases from J; junction bases left unmatched: 14. The CDR3 contains 16 residues.

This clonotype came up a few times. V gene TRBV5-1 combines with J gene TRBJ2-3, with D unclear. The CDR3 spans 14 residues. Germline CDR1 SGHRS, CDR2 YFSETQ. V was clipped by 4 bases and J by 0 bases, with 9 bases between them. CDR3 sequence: CASSRYTSTDTQYF. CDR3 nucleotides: TGCGCCAGCAGCCGATATACTAGCACAGATACGCAGTATTTT.

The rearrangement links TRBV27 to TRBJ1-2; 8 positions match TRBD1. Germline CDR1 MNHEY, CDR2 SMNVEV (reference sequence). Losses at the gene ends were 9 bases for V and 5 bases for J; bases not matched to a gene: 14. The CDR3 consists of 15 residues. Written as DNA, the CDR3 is TGTGCCAGTTCCCGGGATCCAGGGGGCTTGTATGGCTACACCTTC. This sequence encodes CASSRDPGGLYGYTF.

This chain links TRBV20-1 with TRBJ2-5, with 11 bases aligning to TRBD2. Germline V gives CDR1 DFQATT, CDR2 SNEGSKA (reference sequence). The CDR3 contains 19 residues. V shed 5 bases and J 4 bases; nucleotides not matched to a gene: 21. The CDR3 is CSALGEGWTSGLTGETQYF. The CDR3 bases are TGCAGTGCTCTGGGGGAGGGGTGGACTAGCGGGCTGACTGGAGAGACCCAGTACTTC.

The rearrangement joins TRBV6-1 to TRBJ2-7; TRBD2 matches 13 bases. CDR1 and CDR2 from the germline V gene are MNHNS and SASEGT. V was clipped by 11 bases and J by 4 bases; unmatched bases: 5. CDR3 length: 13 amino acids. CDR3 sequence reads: CALGLAGLYEQYF. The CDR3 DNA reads TGTGCCTTGGGACTAGCGGGGCTTTACGAGCAGTACTTC.

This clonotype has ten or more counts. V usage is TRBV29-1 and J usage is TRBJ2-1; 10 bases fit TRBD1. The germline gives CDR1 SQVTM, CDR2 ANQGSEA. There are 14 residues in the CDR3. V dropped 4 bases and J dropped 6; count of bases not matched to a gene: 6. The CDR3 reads CSVVGQGRLNEQFF. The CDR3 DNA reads TGCAGCGTTGTGGGACAGGGGCGGCTCAATGAGCAGTTCTTC.

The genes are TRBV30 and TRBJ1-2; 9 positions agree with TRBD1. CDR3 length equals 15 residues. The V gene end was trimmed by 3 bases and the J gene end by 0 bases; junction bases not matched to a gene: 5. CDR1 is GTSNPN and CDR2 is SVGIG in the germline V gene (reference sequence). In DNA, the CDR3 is TGTGCCTGGAGGGCAAGGGACAGGGCTAACTATGGCTACACCTTC. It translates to CAWRARDRANYGYTF.

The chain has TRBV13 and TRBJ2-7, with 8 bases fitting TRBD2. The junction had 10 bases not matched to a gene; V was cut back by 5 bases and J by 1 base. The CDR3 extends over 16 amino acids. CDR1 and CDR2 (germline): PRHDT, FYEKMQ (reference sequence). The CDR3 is CASSPRGAGGSYEQYF. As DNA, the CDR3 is TGTGCCAGCAGCCCCCGCGGGGCGGGGGGTTCCTACGAGCAGTACTTC.

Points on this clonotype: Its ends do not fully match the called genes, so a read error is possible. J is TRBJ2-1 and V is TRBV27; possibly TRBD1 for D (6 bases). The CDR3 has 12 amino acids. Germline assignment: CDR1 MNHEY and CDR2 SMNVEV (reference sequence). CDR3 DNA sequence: TGTGCCGGCAGGGGTGGGGGAAATGAGCAGTTCTTC. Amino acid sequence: CAGRGGGNEQFF.

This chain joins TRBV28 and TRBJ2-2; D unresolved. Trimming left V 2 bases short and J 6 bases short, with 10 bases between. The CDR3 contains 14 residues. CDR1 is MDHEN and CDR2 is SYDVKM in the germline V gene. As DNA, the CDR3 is TGTGCCAGCAGTTTAACTAACTTGGCCGGGGAGCTGTTTTTT. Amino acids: CASSLTNLAGELFF.

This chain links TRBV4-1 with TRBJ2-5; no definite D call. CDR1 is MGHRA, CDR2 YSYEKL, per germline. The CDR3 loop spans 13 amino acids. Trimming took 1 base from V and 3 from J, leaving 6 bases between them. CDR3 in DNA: TGCGCCAGCAGCCAAGTCCACGAAGAGACCCAGTACTTC. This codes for CASSQVHEETQYF.

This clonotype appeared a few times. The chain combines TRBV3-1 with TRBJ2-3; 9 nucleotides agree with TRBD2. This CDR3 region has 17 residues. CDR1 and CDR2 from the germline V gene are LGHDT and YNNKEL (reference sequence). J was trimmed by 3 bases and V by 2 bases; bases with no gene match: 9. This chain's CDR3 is CASSQLAGGPWTDTQYF. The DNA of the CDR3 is TGTGCCAGCAGCCAACTGGCGGGGGGGCCTTGGACAGATACGCAGTATTTT.

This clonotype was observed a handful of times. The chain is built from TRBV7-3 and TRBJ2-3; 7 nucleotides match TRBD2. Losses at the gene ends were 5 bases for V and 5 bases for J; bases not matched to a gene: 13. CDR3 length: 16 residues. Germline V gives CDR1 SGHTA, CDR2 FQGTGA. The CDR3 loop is CASSTSLAGEQDTQYF. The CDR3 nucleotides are TGTGCCAGCAGCACCTCGTTGGCGGGGGAGCAAGATACGCAGTATTTT.

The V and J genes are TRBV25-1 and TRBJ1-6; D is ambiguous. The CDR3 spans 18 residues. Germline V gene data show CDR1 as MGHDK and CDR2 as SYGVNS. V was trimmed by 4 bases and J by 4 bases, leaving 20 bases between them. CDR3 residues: CASSGEIGGPAYNSPLHF. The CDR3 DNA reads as TGTGCCAGCAGTGGGGAAATCGGCGGCCCCGCTTATAATTCACCCCTCCACTTT.

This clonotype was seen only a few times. This chain's CDR3 is CASSLGTLDGYTF. As DNA, the CDR3 is TGCGCCAGCAGCTTGGGGACACTGGATGGCTACACCTTC. The rearrangement joins TRBV5-1 to TRBJ1-2; D perhaps matches TRBD1 (5 bases). The CDR3 runs 13 residues. V was cut by 0 bases and J by 6 bases, with 9 bases left in between. Germline CDR1 and CDR2: SGHRS and YFSETQ.

CDR3 amino acids: CASSPGGVQIADTQYF. The DNA of the CDR3 is TGTGCCAGCAGTCCCGGTGGGGTGCAGATCGCAGATACGCAGTATTTT. The V and J genes are TRBV12-3 or TRBV12-4 and TRBJ2-3, with unresolved D. Trimming cost V 5 bases and J 4 bases, with 19 bases left between them. The CDR3 covers 16 residues.

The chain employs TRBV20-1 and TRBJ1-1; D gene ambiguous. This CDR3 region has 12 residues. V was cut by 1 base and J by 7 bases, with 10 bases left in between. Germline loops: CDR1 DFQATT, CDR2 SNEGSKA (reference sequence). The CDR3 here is CSARAQNFEAFF. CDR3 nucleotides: TGCAGTGCTAGAGCCCAGAATTTTGAAGCTTTCTTT.

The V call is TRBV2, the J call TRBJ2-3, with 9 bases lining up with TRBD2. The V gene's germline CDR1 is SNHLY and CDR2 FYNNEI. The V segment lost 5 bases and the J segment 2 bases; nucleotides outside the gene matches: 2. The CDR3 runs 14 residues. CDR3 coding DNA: TGTGCCAGCAGTAGCGGGGGGAACACAGATACGCAGTATTTT. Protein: CASSSGGNTDTQYF. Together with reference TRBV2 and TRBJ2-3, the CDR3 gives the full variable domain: EPEVTQTPSHQVTQMGQEVILRCVPISNHLYFYWYRQILGQKVEFLVSFYNNEISEKSEIFDDQFSVERPDGSNFTLKIRSTKLEDSAMYFCASSSGGNTDTQYFGPGTRLTVL.

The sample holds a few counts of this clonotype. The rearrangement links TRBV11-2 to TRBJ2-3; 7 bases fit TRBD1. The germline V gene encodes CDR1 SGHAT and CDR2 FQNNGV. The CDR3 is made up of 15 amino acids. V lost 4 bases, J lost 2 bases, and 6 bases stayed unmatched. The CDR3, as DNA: TGTGCCAGCAGCTCCGGGACAGTCCTCACAGATACGCAGTATTTT. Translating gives CASSSGTVLTDTQYF.

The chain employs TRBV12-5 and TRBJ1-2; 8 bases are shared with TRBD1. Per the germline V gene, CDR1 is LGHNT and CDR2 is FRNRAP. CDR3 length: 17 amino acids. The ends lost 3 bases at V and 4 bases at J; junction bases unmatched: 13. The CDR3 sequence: CASGLGTGGKLRYGYTF. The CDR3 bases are TGTGCTAGTGGTTTAGGGACAGGAGGAAAACTACGCTATGGCTACACCTTC.

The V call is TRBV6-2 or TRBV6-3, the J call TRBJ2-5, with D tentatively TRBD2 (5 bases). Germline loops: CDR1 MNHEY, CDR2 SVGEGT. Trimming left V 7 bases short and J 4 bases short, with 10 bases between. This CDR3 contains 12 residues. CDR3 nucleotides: TGTGCCAGCACACTAGGCCCAGAGACCCAGTACTTC. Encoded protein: CASTLGPETQYF.

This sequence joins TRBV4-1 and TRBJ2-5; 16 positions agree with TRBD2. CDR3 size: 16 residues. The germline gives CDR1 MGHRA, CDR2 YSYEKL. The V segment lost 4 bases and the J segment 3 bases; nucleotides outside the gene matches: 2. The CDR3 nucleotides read TGCGCCAGCAGCCCTGGGACTAGCGGGGGGGAAGAGACCCAGTACTTC. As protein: CASSPGTSGGEETQYF.